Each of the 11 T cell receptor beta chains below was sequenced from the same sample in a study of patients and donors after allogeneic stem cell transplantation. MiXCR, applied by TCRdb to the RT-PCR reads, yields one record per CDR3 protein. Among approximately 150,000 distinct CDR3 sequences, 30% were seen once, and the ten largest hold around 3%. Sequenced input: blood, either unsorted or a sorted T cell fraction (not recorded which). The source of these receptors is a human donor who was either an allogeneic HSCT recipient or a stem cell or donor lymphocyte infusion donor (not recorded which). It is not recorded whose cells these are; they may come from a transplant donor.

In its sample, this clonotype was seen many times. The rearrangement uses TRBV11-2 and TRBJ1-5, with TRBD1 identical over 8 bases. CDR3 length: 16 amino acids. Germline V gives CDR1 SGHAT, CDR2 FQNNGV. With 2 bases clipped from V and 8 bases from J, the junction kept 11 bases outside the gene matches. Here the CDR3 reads CASSLHGQGRGEPQHF. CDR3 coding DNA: TGTGCCAGCAGCTTACACGGACAGGGTAGAGGTGAGCCCCAGCATTTT.

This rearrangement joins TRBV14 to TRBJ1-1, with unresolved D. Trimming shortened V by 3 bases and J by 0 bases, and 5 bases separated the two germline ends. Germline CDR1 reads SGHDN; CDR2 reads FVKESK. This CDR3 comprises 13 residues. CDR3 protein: CASSQALNTEAFF. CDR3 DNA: TGTGCCAGCAGCCAGGCCTTGAACACTGAAGCTTTCTTT.

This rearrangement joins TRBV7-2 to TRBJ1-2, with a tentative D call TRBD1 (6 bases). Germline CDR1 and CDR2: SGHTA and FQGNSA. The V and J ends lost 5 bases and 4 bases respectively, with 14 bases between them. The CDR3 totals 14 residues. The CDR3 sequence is CASSVWGGLYGYTF. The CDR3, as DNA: TGTGCCAGCAGCGTATGGGGGGGCCTCTATGGCTACACCTTC.

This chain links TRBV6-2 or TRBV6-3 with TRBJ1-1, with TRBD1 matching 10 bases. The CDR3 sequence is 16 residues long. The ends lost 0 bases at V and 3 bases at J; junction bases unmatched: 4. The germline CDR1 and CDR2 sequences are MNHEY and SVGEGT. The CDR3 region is CASSYSDRGLDTEAFF. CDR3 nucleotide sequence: TGTGCCAGCAGTTACTCAGACAGGGGGCTGGACACTGAAGCTTTCTTT.

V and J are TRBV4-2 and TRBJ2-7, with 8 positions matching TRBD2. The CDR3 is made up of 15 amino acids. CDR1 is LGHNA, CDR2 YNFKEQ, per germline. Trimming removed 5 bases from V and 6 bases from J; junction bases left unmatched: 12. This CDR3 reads CASSYLGLGSPEQYF. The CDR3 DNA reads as TGTGCCAGCAGCTACTTGGGACTAGGATCCCCCGAGCAGTACTTC.

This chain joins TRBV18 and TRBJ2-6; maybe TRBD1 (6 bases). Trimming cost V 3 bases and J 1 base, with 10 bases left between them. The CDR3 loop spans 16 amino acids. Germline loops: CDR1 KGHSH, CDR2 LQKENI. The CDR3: CASSPGQGSGANVLTF. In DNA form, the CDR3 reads TGTGCCAGCTCACCGGGACAAGGTTCTGGGGCCAACGTCCTGACTTTC.

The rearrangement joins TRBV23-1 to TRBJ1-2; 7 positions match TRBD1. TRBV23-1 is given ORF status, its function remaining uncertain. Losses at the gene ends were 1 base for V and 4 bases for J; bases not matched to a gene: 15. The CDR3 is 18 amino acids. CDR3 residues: CASSQWNCRGPRIYGYTF. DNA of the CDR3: TGCGCCAGCAGTCAATGGAACTGTAGGGGGCCGAGGATCTATGGCTACACCTTC.

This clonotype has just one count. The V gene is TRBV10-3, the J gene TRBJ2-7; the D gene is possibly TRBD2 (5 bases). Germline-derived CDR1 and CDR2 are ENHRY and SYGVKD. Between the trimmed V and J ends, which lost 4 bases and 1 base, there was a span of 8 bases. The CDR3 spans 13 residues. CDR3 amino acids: CAISARESYEQYF. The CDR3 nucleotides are TGTGCCATCAGTGCTCGGGAATCCTACGAGCAGTACTTC.

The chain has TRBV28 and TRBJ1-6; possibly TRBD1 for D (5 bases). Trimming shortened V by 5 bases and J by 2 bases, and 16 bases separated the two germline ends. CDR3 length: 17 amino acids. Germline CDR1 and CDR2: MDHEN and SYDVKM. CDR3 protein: CASSPRGREAYNSPLHF. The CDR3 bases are TGTGCCAGCAGTCCACGTGGCAGGGAAGCCTATAATTCACCCCTCCACTTT.

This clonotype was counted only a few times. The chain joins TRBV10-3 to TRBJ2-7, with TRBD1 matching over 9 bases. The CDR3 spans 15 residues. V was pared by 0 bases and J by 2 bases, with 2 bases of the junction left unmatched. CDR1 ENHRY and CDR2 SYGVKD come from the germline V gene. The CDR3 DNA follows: TGTGCCATCAGTGAGTCGGGGACAGGGCCCTACGAGCAGTACTTC. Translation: CAISESGTGPYEQYF.

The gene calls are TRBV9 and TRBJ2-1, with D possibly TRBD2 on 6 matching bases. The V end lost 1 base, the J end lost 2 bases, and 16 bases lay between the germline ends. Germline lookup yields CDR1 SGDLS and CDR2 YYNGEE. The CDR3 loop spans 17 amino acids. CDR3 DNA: TGTGCCAGCAGCGTACGCGGGGCAAGTGGACCCTACAATGAGCAGTTCTTC. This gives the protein CASSVRGASGPYNEQFF.